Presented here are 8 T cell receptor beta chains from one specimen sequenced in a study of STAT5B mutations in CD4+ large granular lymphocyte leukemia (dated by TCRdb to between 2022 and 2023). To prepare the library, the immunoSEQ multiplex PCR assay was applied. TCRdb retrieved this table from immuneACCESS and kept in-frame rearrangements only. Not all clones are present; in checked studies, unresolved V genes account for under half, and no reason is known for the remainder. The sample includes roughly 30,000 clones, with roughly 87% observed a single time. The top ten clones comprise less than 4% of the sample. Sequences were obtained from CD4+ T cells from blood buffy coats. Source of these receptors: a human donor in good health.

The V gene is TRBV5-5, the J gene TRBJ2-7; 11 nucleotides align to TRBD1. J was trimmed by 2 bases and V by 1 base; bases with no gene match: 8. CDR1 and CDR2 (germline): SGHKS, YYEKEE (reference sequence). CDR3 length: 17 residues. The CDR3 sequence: CASSLIWTGGLPYEQYF. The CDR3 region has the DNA TGTGCCAGCAGCTTGATCTGGACAGGGGGCCTCCCCTACGAGCAGTACTTC.

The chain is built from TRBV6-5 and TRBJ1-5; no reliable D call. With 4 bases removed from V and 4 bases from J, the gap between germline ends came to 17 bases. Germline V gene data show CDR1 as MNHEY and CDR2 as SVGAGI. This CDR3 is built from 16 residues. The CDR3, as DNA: TGTGCCAGCAGTTCCACCCCCAGGCCGGTAAATCAGCCCCAGCATTTT. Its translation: CASSSTPRPVNQPQHF.

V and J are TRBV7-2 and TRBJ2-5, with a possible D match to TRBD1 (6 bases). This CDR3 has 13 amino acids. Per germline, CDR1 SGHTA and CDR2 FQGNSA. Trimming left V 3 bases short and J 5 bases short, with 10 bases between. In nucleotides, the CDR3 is TGTGCCAGCAGCTTCGACAGGTTTGAGACCCAGTACTTC. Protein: CASSFDRFETQYF.

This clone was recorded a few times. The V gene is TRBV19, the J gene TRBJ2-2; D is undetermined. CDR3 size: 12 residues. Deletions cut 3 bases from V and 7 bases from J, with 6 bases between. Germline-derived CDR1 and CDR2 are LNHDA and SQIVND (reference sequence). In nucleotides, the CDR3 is TGTGCCAGTAGTATCCGGTACGGGGAGCTGTTTTTT. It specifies CASSIRYGELFF.

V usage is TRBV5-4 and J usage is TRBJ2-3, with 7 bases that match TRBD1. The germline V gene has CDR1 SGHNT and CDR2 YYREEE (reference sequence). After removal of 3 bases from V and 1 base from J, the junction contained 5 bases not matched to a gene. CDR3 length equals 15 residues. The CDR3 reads CASSSMTGRTDTQYF. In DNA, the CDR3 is TGTGCCAGCAGCTCAATGACAGGGCGCACAGATACGCAGTATTTT.

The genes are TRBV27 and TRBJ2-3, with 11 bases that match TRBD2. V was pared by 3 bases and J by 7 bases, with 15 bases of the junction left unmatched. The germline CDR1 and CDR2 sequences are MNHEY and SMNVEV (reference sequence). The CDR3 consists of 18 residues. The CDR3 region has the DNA TGTGCCAGCAGTTTTGGGCATTTATCCGGGACTAGCGGATATACGCAGTATTTT. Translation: CASSFGHLSGTSGYTQYF.

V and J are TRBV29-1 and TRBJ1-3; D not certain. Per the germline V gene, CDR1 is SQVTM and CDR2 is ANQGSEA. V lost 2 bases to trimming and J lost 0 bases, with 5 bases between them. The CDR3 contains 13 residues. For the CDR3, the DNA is TGCAGCGTTGAACGATACTCTGGAAACACCATATATTTT. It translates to CSVERYSGNTIYF.

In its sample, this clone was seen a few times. DNA of the CDR3: TGTGCCATCAGTGAGTCGAGGTACACAGATACGCAGTATTTT. As protein: CAISESRYTDTQYF. The V gene is TRBV10-3, the J gene TRBJ2-3; unclear D gene. Germline-derived CDR1 and CDR2 are ENHRY and SYGVKD. The V and J ends lost 0 bases and 2 bases respectively, with 6 bases between them. This CDR3 region has 14 residues.